These T cell receptor beta chains were read from a single sample in a study of OX40 agonist ivuxolimab in advanced cancers. Only in-frame clones appear in the TCRdb table, and some are missing; sequencing was by immunoSEQ multiplex PCR. This sample has fewer than 55,000 clones, with about 90% found just once. The sample was CD4+ or CD8+ T cells sorted from blood, taken in a trial of the OX40 agonist ivuxolimab. These receptors all come from an adult with an advanced solid tumor such as melanoma, head and neck, liver or kidney cancer. The CDR3 runs from the conserved cysteine through the conserved F or W. The D gene is left open where the match is weak. Size tells how often a clone was seen (once, few, many) or the class of an expanded clone, and some rows leave it out.

CDR3 DNA,CDR3 protein,D gene,J gene,clone size,V gene
TGTGCCAGCAGCTCGGGAAAGGCCTCCTACGAGCAGTACTTC,CASSSGKASYEQYF,NA,TRBJ2-7,NA,TRBV11-3
TGTGCCAGTAGTATCAGGGTTCGTAGTAGCGGGACGGCTCAAGAGCAGTACTTC,CASSIRVRSSGTAQEQYF,TRBD2,TRBJ2-7,NA,TRBV19
TGTGCCAGCATGGGGGCAGCGGGAGTCTATGAGCAGTTCTTC,CASMGAAGVYEQFF,TRBD2,TRBJ2-1,NA,TRBV7-2
TGCGCCAGCAGCCAAGTTCCGGGACTAACGGAATACAATGAGCAGTTCTTC,CASSQVPGLTEYNEQFF,TRBD2,TRBJ2-1,NA,TRBV4-1
TGTGCCAGTAAAGAACAGGTGAACACCGGGGAGCTGTTTTTT,CASKEQVNTGELFF,NA,TRBJ2-2,NA,TRBV19
TGTGCCAGCAGTTACTCGGGGACCCAGCCCCAGCATTTT,CASSYSGTQPQHF,NA,TRBJ1-5,NA,TRBV6-5
TGTGCCAGCAGTTTGGCGAGGGATACGCAGTATTTT,CASSLARDTQYF,NA,TRBJ2-3,NA,TRBV28
TGTGCCAGCAGAGGAGACTCAAGCCACCATCAGCCCCAGCATTTT,CASRGDSSHHQPQHF,NA,TRBJ1-5,NA,TRBV28
TGTGCCAGCAGCAAAACAATGAGGACAGGGATGTATGAGCAGTTCTTC,CASSKTMRTGMYEQFF,NA,TRBJ2-1,NA,TRBV21-1
TGTGCCAGCAACCTCGTGGGTGTTCATAGCAATCAGCCCCAGCATTTT,CASNLVGVHSNQPQHF,NA,TRBJ1-5,NA,TRBV28
TGTGCCAGCAGCTCGGGACAGGGGGTTATCTATGGCTACACCTTC,CASSSGQGVIYGYTF,TRBD1,TRBJ1-2,NA,TRBV6-1
TGTGCCAGCAGCTTAGATAGCGGGGTTAGGGAGCTGTTTTTT,CASSLDSGVRELFF,TRBD2,TRBJ2-2,NA,TRBV5-4
TGCGCCAGCAGCCTACAGCACCGGGACCCCGCCTACAATGAGCAGTTCTTC,CASSLQHRDPAYNEQFF,NA,TRBJ2-1,few,TRBV4-3
TGTGCCAGCAGTTTTGGGGGGGAGACCCAGTACTTC,CASSFGGETQYF,NA,TRBJ2-5,NA,TRBV6-6
TGCGCCAGCAGCTTGGAGGCAGCCCGCACCGGGGAGCTGTTTTTT,CASSLEAARTGELFF,NA,TRBJ2-2,NA,TRBV5-1
TGTGCCAGCAGCGTAGTGGGGTCAGGGGGCTATGGCTACACCTTC,CASSVVGSGGYGYTF,TRBD1,TRBJ1-2,NA,TRBV9
TGTGCCAGTAGTCCCACCTCCGGGGAGTATAGCAATCAGCCCCAGCATTTT,CASSPTSGEYSNQPQHF,NA,TRBJ1-5,NA,TRBV19
TGTGCCAGTAGTATGGCTGGGACCAGCAATCAGCCCCAGCATTTT,CASSMAGTSNQPQHF,NA,TRBJ1-5,NA,TRBV19